Sequencing of this TCR beta chain was carried out in a study of control samples from healthy donors and cancer patients. Using immunoSEQ multiplex PCR, the repertoire was profiled, and TCRdb retains in-frame clones only, with some absent. The data hold around 180,000 clones, with 88% observed a single time. This clone occurred once. The germline CDR1 and CDR2 sequences are ENHRY and SYGVKD. The V end was cut by 2 bases, the J end by 4 bases, with 14 bases between. This CDR3 contains 15 residues. The rearrangement uses TRBV10-3 and TRBJ1-1; the D gene is possibly TRBD1 (5 bases). This TCR was sampled from a woman aged 25 to 39 in good health. The sample taken for sequencing was blood. In DNA form, the CDR3 reads TGTGCCATCAGTGAGACCCGAGGACACAGCACTGAAGCTTTCTTT. Translating it yields CAISETRGHSTEAFF.